This entry is about one TCR beta chain. Its antigen remains unidentified. MiXCR, applied by TCRdb to the reads, yields one record per CDR3 protein. The repertoire has roughly 730,000 distinct CDR3 sequences, about 30% of them found once; the top ten carry around a sixth. V lost 7 bases, J lost 3 bases, and 13 bases lay in between. Germline V gene data show CDR1 as MNHEY and CDR2 as SVGEGT. The CDR3 contains 13 residues. The data are from a study of T cell repertoires in cytomegalovirus infection. Study in general: Used in the study were CMV epitopes, some recently identified and HLA-C-restricted, others well-studied and HLA-B-restricted. Indicated by public TCR beta signatures were CMV infection and matching HLA type. Points from the study as a whole: Public TCR beta family frequency separated CMV-and-HLA carriers, including in an independent cohort. HLA-C-restricted CMV clonotypes gave the most frequent clonotype in two of eight donors.

The sample in question was cultured PBMCs, obtained from culture after CMV antigen stimulation. The sequence was collected from a human donor in good health (CMV status not recorded). Some clones in this sample may be carry-over from other donors' samples. The V gene is TRBV6-2 or TRBV6-3, the J gene TRBJ2-7, with D perhaps TRBD1 (6 bases). The DNA for the CDR3 is TGTGCCAGCAAACGGACAGCCGACTACGAGCAGTACTTC. Protein product: CASKRTADYEQYF.